The clone carrying this TCR beta chain was detected a few times. This record comes from a study of regulatory T cells in long-lasting Graves disease. Time point in this sample: newly diagnosed GD, antithyroid drugs for less than 3 months. PBMC-extracted RNA yielded the TCR library. The authors built TCR beta libraries using iRepertoire HTBI primers and Arm-PCR of CDR3 regions. One entry per CDR3 protein, called by TCRdb with MiXCR from the multiplex PCR reads. The table lists roughly 510,000 distinct CDR3 sequences, about 16% of them singletons. The V end lost 2 bases, the J end lost 6 bases, and 13 bases lay between the germline ends. Per germline, CDR1 MNHEY and CDR2 SVGEGT. The CDR3 is made up of 15 amino acids. These sequences were also reported in another study, on T cells in Graves' hyperthyroidism and ophthalmopathy. That investigation notes: When ophthalmopathy did not progress within 18 months, Graves' hyperthyroidism was considered stable. Newly diagnosed patients aged 18 to 65 had hyperthyroidism of under 2 months' duration. The blood repertoire included most of the expanded thyroid clonotypes above 0.001. Progression to ophthalmopathy was predicted a median of 6.5 months early.

The chain uses TRBV6-2 or TRBV6-3 and TRBJ2-2; D may be TRBD1 or TRBD2 (6 bases each). The sequence derives from a man younger than 30 with Graves disease. Sample: peripheral blood mononuclear cells (PBMCs), taken at new diagnosis, from a patient treated with antithyroid drugs. The CDR3 spells CASSYNREAAGELFF. In DNA form, the CDR3 reads TGTGCCAGCAGTTACAACAGGGAGGCGGCCGGGGAGCTGTTTTTT.